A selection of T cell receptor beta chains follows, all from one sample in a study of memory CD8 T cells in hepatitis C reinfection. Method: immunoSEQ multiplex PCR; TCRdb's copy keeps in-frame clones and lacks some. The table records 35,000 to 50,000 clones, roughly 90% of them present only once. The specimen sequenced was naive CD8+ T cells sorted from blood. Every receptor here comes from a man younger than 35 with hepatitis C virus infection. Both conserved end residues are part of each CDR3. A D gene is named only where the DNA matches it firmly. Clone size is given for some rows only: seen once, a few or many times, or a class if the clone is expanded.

cdr3_aa: CATSDRSGELFF
cdr3_nt: TGTGCCACCAGCGACAGATCCGGGGAGCTGTTTTTT
j_call: TRBJ2-2
clone_size: few
d_call: -
v_call: TRBV15

cdr3_aa: CASTATAISGEQYF
cdr3_nt: TGTGCCAGTACGGCGACCGCTATATCGGGGGAGCAGTACTTC
j_call: TRBJ2-7
clone_size: -
d_call: -
v_call: TRBV19

cdr3_aa: CASSDRTAGAYNEQFF
cdr3_nt: TGTGCCAGCAGTGATCGGACAGCGGGGGCCTACAATGAGCAGTTCTTC
j_call: TRBJ2-1
clone_size: -
d_call: TRBD2
v_call: TRBV2

cdr3_aa: CASSLTARSQETQYF
cdr3_nt: TGCGCCAGCAGCCTCACCGCGCGGTCCCAAGAGACCCAGTACTTC
j_call: TRBJ2-5
clone_size: -
d_call: -
v_call: TRBV5-1

cdr3_aa: CASSSRQGPRPDTQYF
cdr3_nt: TGTGCCAGCAGCTCTCGACAGGGCCCCCGGCCAGATACGCAGTATTTT
j_call: TRBJ2-3
clone_size: -
d_call: TRBD1
v_call: TRBV7-9

cdr3_aa: CASSLDSGPYNEQFF
cdr3_nt: TGTGCCAGCAGCTTAGATAGCGGGCCTTACAATGAGCAGTTCTTC
j_call: TRBJ2-1
clone_size: -
d_call: TRBD2
v_call: TRBV7-8

cdr3_aa: CASSQNTGEDQPQHF
cdr3_nt: TGTGCCAGCAGCCAAAATACAGGGGAGGATCAGCCCCAGCATTTT
j_call: TRBJ1-5
clone_size: once
d_call: TRBD1
v_call: TRBV4-2

cdr3_aa: CASSYSTSGRYEQYF
cdr3_nt: TGTGCCAGCAGTTACTCAACTAGCGGGAGATACGAGCAGTACTTC
j_call: TRBJ2-7
clone_size: -
d_call: TRBD2
v_call: TRBV6-5

cdr3_aa: CASSFGHGGRDSEQFF
cdr3_nt: TGTGCCAGCAGTTTCGGCCATGGCGGGAGAGACAGTGAGCAGTTCTTC
j_call: TRBJ2-1
clone_size: -
d_call: TRBD2
v_call: TRBV27

cdr3_aa: CASSLAQGPKETQYF
cdr3_nt: TGTGCCAGCAGCTTAGCACAGGGTCCGAAAGAGACCCAGTACTTC
j_call: TRBJ2-5
clone_size: -
d_call: -
v_call: TRBV7-9